This T cell receptor (beta chain) was retrieved from a study of metastatic and nonmetastatic thyroid tumors. Study-level information: It was across blood and tumor or nodule tissue from malignant and benign thyroid patients that repertoires were compared. Study observations and caveats: It was reportedly found that TCR beta diversity was significantly higher in malignant thyroid tumors than in benign nodules, a difference seen in both blood and tumor samples.

The CDR3 length is 17 residues. The germline CDR1 and CDR2 sequences are LGHDT and YNNKEL (reference sequence). V gave up 4 bases and J gave up 3 bases; unmatched junction bases: 8. As regards this clone: Its antigen is still unknown.

No treatment had been given to any patient before thyroid surgery. Per the original methods: Variation in CDR3 across clinicopathological groups served as the basis for constructing a distant-metastasis classifier in papillary thyroid cancer. TCRdb called clones again from the PCR reads with MiXCR. The V and J calls and clone size come from TCRdb's table, not from the authors' own analysis. The repertoire consists of about 32,000 clones, with 15% to 20% occurring once and the leading ten covering approximately 8.1%. This TCR derives from a female donor with papillary thyroid cancer or a benign thyroid nodule (not recorded which). Some clones in this sample may be carry-over from other donors' samples. The chain uses TRBV3-1 and TRBJ1-5; 11 bases map to TRBD1. Sequencing was performed on blood. CDR3 in amino acids: CASSPGQGADNNQPQHF. The CDR3 region has the DNA TGTGCCAGCAGCCCTGGACAGGGGGCGGATAACAATCAGCCCCAGCATTTT.